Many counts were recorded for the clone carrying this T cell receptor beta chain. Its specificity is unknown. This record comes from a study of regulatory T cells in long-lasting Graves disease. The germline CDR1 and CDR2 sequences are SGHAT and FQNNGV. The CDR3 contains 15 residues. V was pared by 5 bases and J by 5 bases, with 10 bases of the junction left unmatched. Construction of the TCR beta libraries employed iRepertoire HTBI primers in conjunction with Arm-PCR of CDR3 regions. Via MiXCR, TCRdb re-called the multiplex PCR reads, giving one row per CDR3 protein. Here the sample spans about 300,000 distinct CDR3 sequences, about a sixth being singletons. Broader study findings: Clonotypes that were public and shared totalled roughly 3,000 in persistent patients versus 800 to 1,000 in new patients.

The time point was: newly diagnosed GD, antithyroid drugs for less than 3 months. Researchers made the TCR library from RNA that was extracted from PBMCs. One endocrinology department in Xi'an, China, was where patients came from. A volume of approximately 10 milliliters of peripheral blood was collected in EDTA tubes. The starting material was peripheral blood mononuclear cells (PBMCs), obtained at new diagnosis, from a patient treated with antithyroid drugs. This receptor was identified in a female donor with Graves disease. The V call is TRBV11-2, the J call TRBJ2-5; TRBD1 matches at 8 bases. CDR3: CASSPPGQGWETQYF. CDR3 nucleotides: TGTGCCAGCAGCCCCCCTGGACAGGGATGGGAGACCCAGTACTTC.